Listed below are T cell receptor beta chains from one sample, sequenced in a study of human T cells and chemical hapten exposure. One entry per CDR3 protein, called by TCRdb with MiXCR from the RACE reads. The sample records fewer than 200,000 distinct CDR3 sequences, more than 20% being singletons. The specimen comprised whole blood, sampled in connection with sensitization to the hapten diphenylcyclopropenone (DPC). These receptors were collected from a woman aged 45-65 years with alopecia areata. Some clones in this sample may be carry-over from other donors' samples. CDR3s include the opening cysteine and the closing phenylalanine or tryptophan. The D gene is left open where the match is weak. Size tells how often a clone was seen (once, few, many) or the class of an expanded clone, and some rows leave it out.

>TRBV5-5|TRBJ2-7|TRBD1|-
TGTGCCAGCAGCCAGGGACAGTCTCAACTTGGGTACGAGCAGTACTTC
CASSQGQSQLGYEQYF
>TRBV20-1|TRBJ2-7|TRBD2|few
TGCAGTGCTACCAGGACTAGCGGGAACAACGAGCAGTACTTC
CSATRTSGNNEQYF
>TRBV24-1|TRBJ2-3|-|few
TGTGCCACCAGTGATTTTCCACAGGGAGCGCAGTATTTT
CATSDFPQGAQYF
>TRBV11-2|TRBJ2-7|-|-
TGTGCCAGCAGTCCCATCGGGGGTGAGCAGTACTTC
CASSPIGGEQYF
>TRBV20-1|TRBJ1-6|-|many
TGCAGTGCTAGAGAGGGGACGGAGTCACCCCTCCACTTT
CSAREGTESPLHF
>TRBV6-5|TRBJ2-5|TRBD2|-
TGTGCCAGCAGTTACTCGGGGCTCGGGGGGCAAGAGACCCAGTACTTC
CASSYSGLGGQETQYF
>TRBV20-1|TRBJ2-7|TRBD2|-
TGCAGTGCTAGAGATGGGAGGGCCGCCGAGCAGTACTTC
CSARDGRAAEQYF
>TRBV20-1|TRBJ2-3|-|-
TGCAGTGCTAGAGAGCAGAGGGGGAGGAATACGCAGTATTTT
CSAREQRGRNTQYF
>TRBV7-2|TRBJ2-3|-|once
TGTGCCAGCAGCTCCACTTGGGACCGTCGGACAAATACGCAGTATTTT
CASSSTWDRRTNTQYF
>TRBV7-9|TRBJ1-4|TRBD1|few
TGTGCCAGCAGCGAGGGACAGTATAATGAAAAACTGTTTTTT
CASSEGQYNEKLFF
>TRBV5-1|TRBJ2-7|TRBD2|few
TGCGCCAGCAGCCCCACAAGCGGGAGGGTTACCTACGAGCAGTACTTC
CASSPTSGRVTYEQYF
>TRBV29-1|TRBJ1-2|TRBD1|few
TGCAGCGCTTATTTGGGACAGCAAAACTATGGCTACACCTTC
CSAYLGQQNYGYTF
>TRBV5-1|TRBJ2-1|-|-
TGCGCCAGCAGCTCGCCCTGGGGGAGCGTAGACTCCTACAATGAGCAGTTCTTC
CASSSPWGSVDSYNEQFF
>TRBV25-1|TRBJ2-7|-|-
TGTGCCAGCAGGCGGGGCGGGACCTACGAGCAGTACTTC
CASRRGGTYEQYF
>TRBV7-2|TRBJ2-1|TRBD2|many
TGTGCCAGCAGCTTAATGGGACTAGCGGGAGAATTTGATGAGCAGTTCTTC
CASSLMGLAGEFDEQFF
>TRBV7-2|TRBJ2-3|TRBD2|few
TGTGCCAGCAGCGTTAGCGGGGCTAGCACAGATACGCAGTATTTT
CASSVSGASTDTQYF
>TRBV29-1|TRBJ2-7|TRBD2|few
TGCAGCGTGCTCCACCCTAGCGGCTACTCCTACGAGCAGTACTTC
CSVLHPSGYSYEQYF
>TRBV20-1|TRBJ1-5|-|few
TGCAGTGCTAGGACATTTAGCAATCAGCCCCAGCATTTT
CSARTFSNQPQHF
>TRBV3-1|TRBJ2-7|TRBD2|-
TGTGCCAGCAGCCAAGCGGGAGGGCCAGGCGAGCAGTACTTC
CASSQAGGPGEQYF
>TRBV5-1|TRBJ2-1|TRBD2|-
TGCGCCAGCAGCTTGTGGGGACTAGCGGGAGTAGGGCCCTACAATGAGCAGTTCTTC
CASSLWGLAGVGPYNEQFF
>TRBV29-1|TRBJ2-5|-|-
TGCAGCGTTGTTGTCCCCCAAGAGACCCAGTACTTC
CSVVVPQETQYF
>TRBV20-1|TRBJ2-7|-|few
TGCAGTGCTACCTTCTCCCAGCGGAACTACGAGCAGTACTTC
CSATFSQRNYEQYF
>TRBV11-2|TRBJ1-1|-|once
TGTGCCAGCAGCTATGGACGGGAAGACGACACTGAAGCTTTCTTT
CASSYGREDDTEAFF
>TRBV6-2/TRBV6-3|TRBJ2-7|-|-
TGTGCCAGCAGTTACTCTTACTCCTACGAGCAGTACTTC
CASSYSYSYEQYF
>TRBV10-3|TRBJ2-7|-|-
TGTGCCATCAGTGAGTTTGGGGCCCCAATCGAGCAGTACTTC
CAISEFGAPIEQYF
>TRBV5-1|TRBJ2-5|TRBD2|few
TGCGCCAGCAGCCCTCGGACTAGCGGGAGGATGGAGACCCAGTACTTC
CASSPRTSGRMETQYF
>TRBV25-1|TRBJ1-2|-|few
TGTGCCAGCAGTGGTTCTGGTTCCCTCTATGGCTACACCTTC
CASSGSGSLYGYTF
>TRBV2|TRBJ1-2|TRBD1|-
TGTGCCAGCAGACAGGGGGCGGAAGGCTACACCTTC
CASRQGAEGYTF
>TRBV29-1|TRBJ2-6|-|-
TGCAGCTTCACGACCTCTGGGGTCAACGTCCTGACTTTC
CSFTTSGVNVLTF
>TRBV14|TRBJ1-1|-|-
TGTGCCAGCAGCCAAGTATTAGGTCGCACTGAAGCTTTCTTT
CASSQVLGRTEAFF
>TRBV4-2|TRBJ1-3|TRBD1|-
TGTGCCAGCAGCCAAGATCCGGGACAGGGAATCCCTGGAAACACCATATATTTT
CASSQDPGQGIPGNTIYF
>TRBV28|TRBJ1-1|-|-
TGTGCCAGCAGTTCCTTCCGACAGGTGGTCATGAACACTGAAGCTTTCTTT
CASSSFRQVVMNTEAFF